One sample yielded the 26 T cell receptor beta chains listed below, sequenced in a study of shared clonotypes between healthy human individuals. CD45RO negativity and positive selection for CCR7 defined naive CD8 cells, a population that excluded terminally differentiated effector memory CD45RA+ cells. Repertoires were generated with immunoSEQ multiplex PCR, while TCRdb's copy carries only in-frame clones and drops some. This repertoire shows about 2 million clones, approximately 94% found once; its top ten account for around 1.2%. The sequencing sample was made of naive CD8+ T cells sorted from blood. The source is a young man in good health.

V is TRBV7-9 and J is TRBJ2-5, with D possibly TRBD1 on 6 matching bases. The V end lost 3 bases, the J end lost 2 bases, and 16 bases lay between the germline ends. The CDR3 runs 16 residues. Germline assignment: CDR1 SEHNR and CDR2 FQNEAQ (reference sequence). CDR3 sequence: CASSFNPQTGQETQYF. The CDR3 nucleotides are TGTGCCAGCAGCTTCAACCCTCAGACAGGTCAAGAGACCCAGTACTTC.

This rearrangement joins TRBV28 to TRBJ1-6, with 8 nucleotides matching TRBD1. Germline CDR1 reads MDHEN; CDR2 reads SYDVKM. Trimming took 8 bases from V and 9 from J; bases not matched to a gene: 21. The length of the CDR3 is 18 residues. The CDR3 spells CASGDGAGGGPWGSPLHF. Written as DNA, the CDR3 is TGTGCCAGCGGCGATGGGGCAGGGGGCGGCCCGTGGGGTTCACCCCTCCACTTT.

J is TRBJ2-1 and V is TRBV28, with TRBD2 as a possible D gene (7 bases). The CDR3 has 16 amino acids. V was clipped by 4 bases and J by 3 bases, with 16 bases between them. The germline gives CDR1 MDHEN, CDR2 SYDVKM. The CDR3 DNA follows: TGTGCCAGCAGTTCGGTCGGGGGGCTGTACTACAATGAGCAGTTCTTC. Translated, it gives CASSSVGGLYYNEQFF.

The V and J genes are TRBV5-1 and TRBJ2-3, with 8 nucleotides matching TRBD2. Germline CDR1 reads SGHRS; CDR2 reads YFSETQ. With 1 base clipped from V and 0 bases from J, the junction kept 13 bases outside the gene matches. There are 19 residues in the CDR3. In nucleotides, the CDR3 is TGCGCCAGCAGCTTGTATCCGGGAGGGAAGGCCTCTAGCACAGATACGCAGTATTTT. Amino acids: CASSLYPGGKASSTDTQYF.

This sequence joins TRBV5-1 and TRBJ1-4; 10 bases match TRBD1. The germline CDR1 and CDR2 sequences are SGHRS and YFSETQ. The V segment lost 8 bases and the J segment 8 bases; nucleotides outside the gene matches: 9. The CDR3 length is 14 residues. The CDR3 region has the DNA TGCGCCAGTACTCCGGGACAGGGGTTCGAAAAACTGTTTTTT. It specifies CASTPGQGFEKLFF.

J is TRBJ1-1 and V is TRBV5-6; D not certain. Trimming removed 1 base from V and 7 bases from J, with 5 bases in between. The germline V gene has CDR1 SGHDT and CDR2 YYEEEE. CDR3 length: 11 residues. The CDR3, as DNA: TGTGCCAGCAGCTTGACTGTTGAAGCTTTCTTT. Its protein is CASSLTVEAFF.

This clone turned up a few times. This sample also contains other DNA sequences that code for the same CDR3. This chain connects TRBV7-9 to TRBJ2-7; no clear D gene. Germline V CDR1 and CDR2: SEHNR, FQNEAQ (reference sequence). There are 13 residues in the CDR3. Trimming left V 1 base short and J 1 base short, with 5 bases between. The CDR3 coding sequence is TGTGCCAGCAGCTTAGTTCTGTCCTACGAGCAGTACTTC. Its translation is CASSLVLSYEQYF.

The rearrangement links TRBV27 to TRBJ2-7; no reliable D call. The length of the CDR3 is 14 residues. The germline V gene encodes CDR1 MNHEY and CDR2 SMNVEV (reference sequence). V shed 3 bases and J shed 3 bases, with 12 bases lying between them. DNA for the CDR3: TGTGCCAGCAGTTTTCCGTACACCCTCTACGAGCAGTACTTC. Translated, it gives CASSFPYTLYEQYF.

The V and J genes are TRBV7-8 and TRBJ2-1; D may be TRBD1 (6 bases). Germline values: CDR1 SGHVS, CDR2 FQNEAQ. Trimming cost V 6 bases and J 8 bases, with 23 bases left between them. The CDR3 loop spans 16 amino acids. CDR3 sequence: CASRSRQGSVLDEQFF. The CDR3 DNA reads as TGTGCCAGCAGATCCCGTCAGGGGAGCGTCCTGGATGAGCAGTTCTTC. Variable domain in full (rest from reference TRBV7-8 and TRBJ2-1): GAGVSQSPRYKVAKRGQDVALRCDPISGHVSLFWYQQALGQGPEFLTYFQNEAQLDKSGLPSDRFFAERPEGSVSTLKIQRTQQEDSAVYLCASRSRQGSVLDEQFFGPGTRLTVL.

This chain joins TRBV5-4 and TRBJ1-2; weak D call: TRBD1 (5 bases). V gave up 2 bases and J gave up 6 bases, with 17 bases separating them. In germline, CDR1 is SGHNT, CDR2 YYREEE (reference sequence). The CDR3 has 15 residues. CDR3 DNA sequence: TGTGCCAGCAGCTTCGCAGGGAATCGGTCCCATGGCTACACCTTC. Amino acids: CASSFAGNRSHGYTF.

About this clone itself: Within the sample, other DNA sequences also encode this same CDR3. The chain uses TRBV4-3 and TRBJ1-1; D may be TRBD1 (5 bases). This CDR3 is built from 15 residues. V was trimmed by 1 base and J by 2 bases, leaving 11 bases between them. Per germline, CDR1 LGHNA and CDR2 YSLEER. The CDR3 DNA reads as TGCGCCAGCAGCCAAGTTTGGGGGGGAAACACTGAAGCTTTCTTT. It yields the protein CASSQVWGGNTEAFF.

To note about this clone: At one end the junction does not follow the germline gene, possibly because of a read error. The V call is TRBV5-6, the J call TRBJ1-1; D is unresolved. CDR1 and CDR2 from the germline V gene are SGHDT and YYEEEE. The CDR3 consists of 14 residues. The CDR3 DNA reads TGTGCCAGCAACTTGGCGCCGGGGAACACTGAAGCTTTCTTT. This translates into CASNLAPGNTEAFF.

Notes on this clone: The same CDR3 arises from other DNA sequences in this sample as well. The rearrangement uses TRBV7-6 and TRBJ2-7; a weak D match, TRBD2 (6 bases). Germline V gives CDR1 SGHVS, CDR2 FNYEAQ. Trimming shortened V by 1 base and J by 0 bases, and 7 bases separated the two germline ends. This CDR3 has 14 amino acids. CDR3 residues: CASSLGDSSYEQYF. CDR3 DNA: TGTGCCAGCAGCTTAGGGGACTCCTCCTACGAGCAGTACTTC. Filled out from reference TRBV7-6 and TRBJ2-7, the complete variable domain reads GAGVSQSPRYKVTKRGQDVALRCDPISGHVSLYWYRQALGQGPEFLTYFNYEAQQDKSGLPNDRFSAERPEGSISTLTIQRTEQRDSAMYRCASSLGDSSYEQYFGPGTRLTVT.

The rearrangement links TRBV5-1 to TRBJ1-2, with TRBD1 as a possible D gene (6 bases). CDR1 SGHRS and CDR2 YFSETQ come from the germline V gene. The ends were cut back, 2 bases at V and 2 bases at J, with 10 bases in the middle. The CDR3 totals 14 residues. The CDR3 coding sequence is TGCGCCAGCAGCTTCGGACAGTACAACTATGGCTACACCTTC. It encodes CASSFGQYNYGYTF.

The J gene is TRBJ2-7, the V gene TRBV11-3; 12 bases align to TRBD2. The V and J ends lost 5 bases and 6 bases, in that order; junction bases with no gene match: 8. The CDR3 has 15 amino acids. CDR1 and CDR2 from the germline V gene are SGHNT and YENEEA. The CDR3 bases are TGTGCCAGCAGCAAGACTAGCGGGAGCTTTATCGAGCAGTACTTC. Its translation is CASSKTSGSFIEQYF.

The gene calls are TRBV7-2 and TRBJ2-7; TRBD2 aligns across 10 bases. Trimming at V came to 5 bases and at J to 1 base, leaving 8 bases not matched to a gene. Germline lookup yields CDR1 SGHTA and CDR2 FQGNSA. CDR3 length: 16 residues. In DNA, the CDR3 is TGTGCCAGCAGCCTCCCGACTAGCGGGCCATCCTACGAGCAGTACTTC. Translated, it gives CASSLPTSGPSYEQYF.

This clone was counted between two and nine times. The chain employs TRBV13 and TRBJ2-7; 8 bases are a match to TRBD2. CDR3 length: 14 residues. Germline CDR1 and CDR2: PRHDT and FYEKMQ (reference sequence). Unmatched junction bases numbered 6, after V lost 5 bases and J lost 3 bases. CDR3 loop: CASSPGRADYEQYF. The CDR3 DNA reads TGTGCCAGCAGCCCCGGGAGGGCCGACTACGAGCAGTACTTC.

The chain employs TRBV7-2 and TRBJ2-1; 10 nucleotides match TRBD2. With 8 bases clipped from V and 6 bases from J, the junction kept 10 bases outside the gene matches. This CDR3 has 15 residues. In germline, CDR1 is SGHTA, CDR2 FQGNSA. The CDR3 spells CASSQAGGPGNEQFF. CDR3 DNA: TGTGCCAGCTCTCAAGCGGGAGGGCCCGGCAATGAGCAGTTCTTC.

V gene TRBV5-1 combines with J gene TRBJ2-3; D is uncertain. Trimming removed 2 bases from V and 0 bases from J, with 7 bases in between. The germline gives CDR1 SGHRS, CDR2 YFSETQ. The length of the CDR3 is 14 residues. This CDR3 reads CASSFLGSTDTQYF. For the CDR3, the DNA is TGCGCCAGCAGCTTCCTGGGGAGCACAGATACGCAGTATTTT.

The chain is built from TRBV28 and TRBJ2-3; D might be TRBD1 (6 bases). Germline V gives CDR1 MDHEN, CDR2 SYDVKM. V lost 6 bases and J lost 0, with 16 bases in between. CDR3 length: 16 residues. In nucleotides, the CDR3 is TGTGCCAGCAGGTTACAGGGCAGAGTTAGCACAGATACGCAGTATTTT. Encoded protein: CASRLQGRVSTDTQYF.

The V gene is TRBV7-2, the J gene TRBJ1-3, with a tentative D call TRBD1 (6 bases). This CDR3 has 15 residues. Trimming pared 6 bases from V and 0 bases from J, leaving 12 bases between. From germline, CDR1 is SGHTA and CDR2 FQGNSA. The CDR3 spells CASSFGQSSGNTIYF. The CDR3 DNA is TGTGCCAGCAGTTTCGGACAGAGCTCTGGAAACACCATATATTTT.

V and J are TRBV27 and TRBJ2-1; D might be TRBD2 (5 bases). V was clipped by 2 bases and J by 7 bases, with 18 bases between them. This CDR3 contains 16 residues. Germline V CDR1 and CDR2: MNHEY, SMNVEV (reference sequence). This CDR3 is CASSLVRLGVGNEQFF. The CDR3, as DNA: TGTGCCAGCAGTTTAGTGAGACTCGGGGTAGGGAATGAGCAGTTCTTC.

V usage is TRBV7-3 and J usage is TRBJ2-7, with TRBD1 identical over 7 bases. V lost 9 bases and J lost 5; bases outside the gene matches: 13. Germline V gives CDR1 SGHTA, CDR2 FQGTGA. CDR3 length: 14 amino acids. The CDR3 DNA reads TGTGCCAGAGGCTCTAGGACAGGTCGCAACGAGCAGTACTTC. The encoded protein is CARGSRTGRNEQYF.

The V call is TRBV9, the J call TRBJ2-7, with 8 bases that match TRBD2. Germline values: CDR1 SGDLS, CDR2 YYNGEE. Trimming took 4 bases from V and 5 from J; bases not matched to a gene: 11. This CDR3 is 15 amino acids long. CDR3 bases: TGTGCCAGCAGCCCCGGGGGTAGCGGGAAGAACGAGCAGTACTTC. Translated: CASSPGGSGKNEQYF.

The CDR3 DNA follows: TGTGCCAGCAGTCACACTCCCGGGACAGTCCGCTACAATGAGCAGTTCTTC. Amino acid sequence: CASSHTPGTVRYNEQFF. The J gene is TRBJ2-1, the V gene TRBV28; 7 positions match TRBD1. The junction had 13 bases not matched to a gene; V was cut back by 5 bases and J by 3 bases. CDR3 length: 17 amino acids. Germline CDR1 MDHEN, CDR2 SYDVKM.

Comments on this clone: Other DNA variants within this sample encode the same CDR3. The chain couples TRBV5-1 to TRBJ2-7, with D possibly being TRBD1 (6 bases). Deletions cut 2 bases from V and 3 bases from J, with 12 bases between. Germline V gene data show CDR1 as SGHRS and CDR2 as YFSETQ. This CDR3 region has 14 residues. The CDR3 protein is CASSFATGSYEQYF. The CDR3 DNA reads as TGCGCCAGCAGCTTCGCGACAGGTAGCTACGAGCAGTACTTC.